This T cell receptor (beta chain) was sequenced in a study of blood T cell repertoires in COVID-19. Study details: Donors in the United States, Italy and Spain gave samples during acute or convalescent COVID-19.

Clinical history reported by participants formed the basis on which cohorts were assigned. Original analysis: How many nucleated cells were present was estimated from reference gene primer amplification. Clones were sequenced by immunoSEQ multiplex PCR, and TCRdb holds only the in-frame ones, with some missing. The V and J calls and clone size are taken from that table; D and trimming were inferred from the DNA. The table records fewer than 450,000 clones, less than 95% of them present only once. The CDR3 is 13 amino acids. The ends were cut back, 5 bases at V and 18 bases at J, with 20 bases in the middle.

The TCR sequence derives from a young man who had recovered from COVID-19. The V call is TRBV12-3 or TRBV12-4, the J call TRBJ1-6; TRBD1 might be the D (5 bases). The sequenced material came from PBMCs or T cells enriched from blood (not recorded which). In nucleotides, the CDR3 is TGTGCCAGCAGTCTGGACCCAGCCAGGGCCCCCCACTTT. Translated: CASSLDPARAPHF.